Below, one TCR beta chain is given with its context. The antigen remains undetermined. The data originate from a study of cytomegalovirus exposure and HLA in healthy donors. Notes on the study in general: Several V segments, TRBV6-2 and TRBV6-3 among them, could not be told apart and were dropped.

In the PCR, 60 Vbeta and 13 Jbeta primers were used. The repertoire was sequenced with immunoSEQ multiplex PCR; TCRdb's copy has only in-frame clones and lacks some. The sample records under 200,000 clones, about 85% being singletons. There are 18 residues in the CDR3. Germline trimming cut 4 bases from V and 1 base from J; bases unmatched to any gene: 7. Germline CDR1 SGDLS, CDR2 YYNGEE. The sequenced sample consisted of PBMCs. The chain couples TRBV9 to TRBJ1-6, with 11 bases that match TRBD1. This sequence was found in a male donor in good health and CMV-seropositive. CDR3 coding DNA: TGTGCCAGCAGCACCGGGACAGGGGGTATATCCTATAATTCACCCCTCCACTTT. Translation: CASSTGTGGISYNSPLHF.